This T cell receptor beta chain was identified during a study of blood T cell repertoires in COVID-19. Clones were sequenced by immunoSEQ multiplex PCR, and TCRdb holds only the in-frame ones, with some missing. The sample has about 64,000 clones, 80% to 90% seen once. V gave up 0 bases and J gave up 2 bases, with 9 bases separating them. The CDR3 is made up of 14 amino acids. Germline-derived CDR1 and CDR2 are SGHRS and YFSETQ. The chain combines TRBV5-1 with TRBJ2-7; perhaps TRBD2 as D (5 bases). Material: peripheral blood. The sequence was collected from a woman aged 55 to 70 with COVID-19, enrolled during active disease. The CDR3 DNA reads as TGCGCCAGCAGCTTGGCGGGGTCCCCCTACGAGCAGTACTTC. Amino acids: CASSLAGSPYEQYF.